The 28 T cell receptor beta chains listed next were all sequenced from one sample in a study of cytomegalovirus exposure and HLA in healthy donors listed by TCRdb under 2017. The protocol used for the library was the immunoSEQ multiplex PCR assay. TCRdb provides this immuneACCESS table in a form limited to in-frame rearrangements. Some clones are lacking; in checked studies, under half of them reflect an unresolved V gene, and why the rest are absent is not known. Counted in this sample were approximately 260,000 clones; about 86% of them appeared once. The top ten constitute around 1% of the sample. The sequenced material came from PBMCs. These receptors were collected from a woman between 18 and 29 years old in good health and CMV-seronegative.

The chain combines TRBV4-1 with TRBJ2-7; D unclear. Germline V gene sequence: CDR1 MGHRA, CDR2 YSYEKL. V dropped 0 bases and J dropped 5 bases, with 8 bases sitting between them. The CDR3 is 13 amino acids. CDR3 region: CASSQERVHEQYF. Written as DNA, the CDR3 is TGCGCCAGCAGCCAAGAACGGGTCCACGAGCAGTACTTC.

The chain has TRBV25-1 and TRBJ2-1, with TRBD2 as a possible D gene (6 bases). The length of the CDR3 is 13 residues. The germline V gene encodes CDR1 MGHDK and CDR2 SYGVNS. Trimming took off 10 bases at V and 1 base at J, with 11 bases between the two ends. The CDR3 sequence: CATRLESYNEQFF. In DNA form, the CDR3 reads TGTGCCACCAGACTAGAATCCTACAATGAGCAGTTCTTC.

As regards this clone: Other DNA sequences of this sample code for an identical CDR3. The J gene is TRBJ1-3, the V gene TRBV9, with D tentatively TRBD1 (5 bases). V shed 1 base and J shed 0 bases, with 5 bases lying between them. The CDR3 is 14 residues long. Per the germline V gene, CDR1 is SGDLS and CDR2 is YYNGEE. This CDR3 reads CASSVQGSGNTIYF. DNA of the CDR3: TGTGCCAGCAGCGTACAGGGCTCTGGAAACACCATATATTTT.

The chain couples TRBV7-9 to TRBJ2-7, with 8 bases that match TRBD1. J lost 5 bases, V lost 4 bases, and 7 bases had no gene match. Germline CDR1 SEHNR, CDR2 FQNEAQ (reference sequence). This CDR3 spans 14 amino acids. CDR3 nucleotide sequence: TGTGCCAGCAGCTCTCGGACAGGGAGCCACGAGCAGTACTTC. Its translation is CASSSRTGSHEQYF. Based on the CDR3 plus reference TRBV7-9 and TRBJ2-7, the full variable domain is DTGVSQNPRHKITKRGQNVTFRCDPISEHNRLYWYRQTLGQGPEFLTYFQNEAQLEKSRLLSDRFSAERPKGSFSTLEIQRTEQGDSAMYLCASSSRTGSHEQYFGPGTRLTVT.

V is TRBV9 and J is TRBJ2-5, with D possibly TRBD2 on 6 matching bases. In germline, CDR1 is SGDLS, CDR2 YYNGEE. V lost 0 bases and J 2 bases, leaving 20 bases between the germline ends. CDR3 size: 18 residues. The CDR3 protein is CASSVALAGRTTQETQYF. The CDR3 DNA reads as TGTGCCAGCAGCGTAGCACTCGCCGGTCGGACTACTCAAGAGACCCAGTACTTC.

The chain is built from TRBV29-1 and TRBJ1-3; D not resolved. The V gene's germline CDR1 is SQVTM and CDR2 ANQGSEA. This CDR3 region has 13 residues. Trimming took off 6 bases at V and 0 bases at J, with 9 bases between the two ends. In nucleotides, the CDR3 is TGCAGCGTCGTAGAGCACTCTGGAAACACCATATATTTT. Its protein product is CSVVEHSGNTIYF.

The chain joins TRBV27 to TRBJ1-2, with D unclear. The CDR3 extends over 15 amino acids. Germline CDR1 and CDR2: MNHEY and SMNVEV (reference sequence). V lost 4 bases, J lost 1 base, and 13 bases lay in between. This chain's CDR3 is CASSYSSSRNYGYTF. CDR3 in DNA: TGTGCCAGCAGTTACTCCTCGTCTCGTAACTATGGCTACACCTTC.

The V call is TRBV7-6, the J call TRBJ1-1; no clear D. CDR1 and CDR2 from the germline V gene are SGHVS and FNYEAQ. The V gene lost 4 bases and the J gene lost 5 bases, with 17 bases spanning the gap. This CDR3 is 15 amino acids long. The chain's CDR3 is CASSSSLGAGTEAFF. CDR3 sequence (DNA): TGTGCCAGCAGCTCCTCCTTGGGAGCTGGGACTGAAGCTTTCTTT.

The rearrangement joins TRBV6-5 to TRBJ1-1; possible D gene TRBD1, 6 bases. Germline V CDR1 and CDR2: MNHEY, SVGAGI. With 6 bases removed from V and 5 bases from J, the gap between germline ends came to 13 bases. This CDR3 comprises 13 residues. The CDR3 region has the DNA TGTGCCAGCAGGCAGGGGTTGGTTACTGAAGCTTTCTTT. This gives the protein CASRQGLVTEAFF.

The V and J genes are TRBV7-9 and TRBJ2-1; tentatively, D is TRBD2 (6 bases). The V gene lost 1 base and the J gene lost 5 bases, with 15 bases spanning the gap. CDR3 length equals 16 residues. Germline V gene sequence: CDR1 SEHNR, CDR2 FQNEAQ (reference sequence). The CDR3 protein is CASSLGRVGPHNEQFF. For the CDR3, the DNA is TGTGCCAGCAGCTTAGGGAGGGTGGGGCCCCACAATGAGCAGTTCTTC.

This clone was recorded only once. The chain recombines TRBV30 with TRBJ1-5; D possibly corresponds to TRBD1 (6 bases). Between the trimmed V and J ends, which lost 2 bases and 3 bases, there was a span of 20 bases. CDR1 and CDR2 from the germline V gene are GTSNPN and SVGIG (reference sequence). The CDR3 runs to 17 residues. CDR3 in amino acids: CAWSLTSPGHLNQPQHF. CDR3 sequence (DNA): TGTGCCTGGAGTCTCACATCACCGGGACATCTCAATCAGCCCCAGCATTTT.

The V call is TRBV6-5, the J call TRBJ2-7; TRBD2 matches 7 bases. The V gene's germline CDR1 is MNHEY and CDR2 SVGAGI. V dropped 11 bases and J dropped 2; count of bases not matched to a gene: 6. The CDR3 has 12 residues. The CDR3: CALGRGAYEQYF. In nucleotides, the CDR3 is TGTGCCCTGGGTCGGGGGGCCTACGAGCAGTACTTC.

V gene TRBV28 combines with J gene TRBJ2-7; 8 positions agree with TRBD2. V was clipped by 4 bases and J by 6 bases; unmatched bases: 14. This CDR3 contains 16 residues. Germline assignment: CDR1 MDHEN and CDR2 SYDVKM. The CDR3 loop reads CASSSPQRGRRVEQYF. The CDR3 DNA reads TGTGCCAGCAGTTCCCCTCAGCGGGGGCGGCGGGTCGAGCAGTACTTC.

A few counts support this clone. The rearrangement uses TRBV15 and TRBJ1-2; D call uncertain. The CDR3 extends over 12 amino acids. Trimming pared 9 bases from V and 4 bases from J, leaving 12 bases between. The germline gives CDR1 LNHNV, CDR2 YYDKDF (reference sequence). CDR3 sequence reads: CATTSGGYGYTF. CDR3 bases: TGTGCCACTACGTCCGGAGGCTATGGCTACACCTTC.

V is TRBV18 and J is TRBJ1-1; no reliable D call. Germline lookup yields CDR1 KGHSH and CDR2 LQKENI. The CDR3 is made up of 15 amino acids. Trimming removed 3 bases from V and 3 bases from J, with 14 bases in between. CDR3 DNA: TGTGCCAGCTCACCGTTGACCTTAGCAGACACTGAAGCTTTCTTT. Its translation is CASSPLTLADTEAFF.

The CDR3 loop is CASSIGTGPSGNTIYF. In nucleotides, the CDR3 is TGCGCCAGCAGCATAGGGACAGGGCCCTCTGGAAACACCATATATTTT. The rearrangement joins TRBV5-1 to TRBJ1-3, with 9 bases that match TRBD1. After removal of 4 bases from V and 0 bases from J, the junction contained 5 bases not matched to a gene. CDR1 SGHRS and CDR2 YFSETQ come from the germline V gene. The CDR3 spans 16 residues. Looking up the rest from reference TRBV5-1 and TRBJ1-3 gives the full variable domain: KAGVTQTPRYLIKTRGQQVTLSCSPISGHRSVSWYQQTPGQGLQFLFEYFSETQRNKGNFPGRFSGRQFSNSRSEMNVSTLELGDSALYLCASSIGTGPSGNTIYFGEGSWLTVV.

The chain has TRBV7-6 and TRBJ1-5; D not resolved. Looked up from germline, CDR1 is SGHVS and CDR2 is FNYEAQ. The V gene lost 3 bases and the J gene lost 5 bases, with 11 bases spanning the gap. The CDR3 is made up of 14 amino acids. CDR3 in amino acids: CASSLSSGDQPQHF. In nucleotides, the CDR3 is TGTGCCAGCAGCTTGAGCTCCGGGGATCAGCCCCAGCATTTT.

This clone was counted once. The chain employs TRBV11-2 and TRBJ1-1; D not certain. The CDR3 consists of 13 residues. Deletions cut 1 base from V and 4 bases from J, with 7 bases between. Germline V gives CDR1 SGHAT, CDR2 FQNNGV. The CDR3 loop reads CASSLVPGTEAFF. The CDR3, as DNA: TGTGCCAGCAGCTTAGTCCCCGGCACTGAAGCTTTCTTT.

The chain has TRBV30 and TRBJ1-1, with 7 bases matching TRBD1. The CDR3 extends over 13 amino acids. V lost 4 bases and J lost 2; bases outside the gene matches: 4. Germline V CDR1 and CDR2: GTSNPN, SVGIG (reference sequence). Here the CDR3 reads CAWNRGSNTEAFF. CDR3 DNA sequence: TGTGCCTGGAACAGGGGAAGTAACACTGAAGCTTTCTTT.

This chain connects TRBV6-5 to TRBJ1-2; TRBD1 agrees at 7 bases. This CDR3 has 15 amino acids. CDR1 MNHEY and CDR2 SVGAGI come from the germline V gene. Losses at the gene ends were 7 bases for V and 2 bases for J; bases not matched to a gene: 10. CDR3 bases: TGTGCCAGCACCGGATATAAGGACAGGAACTATGGCTACACCTTC. It translates to CASTGYKDRNYGYTF.

The rearrangement links TRBV7-3 to TRBJ2-1; 7 bases fit TRBD2. V was clipped by 4 bases and J by 9 bases; unmatched bases: 6. The CDR3 is 13 residues long. Germline CDR1 SGHTA, CDR2 FQGTGA. The CDR3 region is CASSSPPGGEQFF. CDR3 nucleotide sequence: TGTGCCAGCAGCTCCCCCCCGGGGGGTGAGCAGTTCTTC.

V usage is TRBV30 and J usage is TRBJ1-2; D ambiguous. The germline CDR1 and CDR2 sequences are GTSNPN and SVGIG (reference sequence). V gave up 2 bases and J gave up 1 base, with 14 bases separating them. CDR3 length equals 15 residues. The CDR3 DNA sequence: TGTGCCTGGAGTCCCCCAGCGAACGTTAACTATGGCTACACCTTC. Its protein is CAWSPPANVNYGYTF.

The chain joins TRBV27 to TRBJ2-7; 7 nucleotides agree with TRBD2. CDR1 and CDR2 from the germline V gene are MNHEY and SMNVEV (reference sequence). Trimming took 2 bases from V and 0 from J; bases not matched to a gene: 1. CDR3 length equals 14 residues. CDR3 in amino acids: CASSLAGASYEQYF. The CDR3 nucleotides read TGTGCCAGCAGTTTAGCGGGAGCCTCCTACGAGCAGTACTTC.

The chain has TRBV7-9 and TRBJ1-4, with unresolved D. The germline V gene encodes CDR1 SEHNR and CDR2 FQNEAQ (reference sequence). Trimming left V 1 base short and J 7 bases short, with 13 bases between. The CDR3 is 15 amino acids. CDR3 sequence reads: CASSLVSAPREKLFF. The DNA of the CDR3 is TGTGCCAGCAGCTTAGTCAGTGCCCCTCGTGAAAAACTGTTTTTT.

V is TRBV2 and J is TRBJ2-5; 10 bases align to TRBD2. This CDR3 is built from 17 residues. The V segment lost 4 bases and the J segment 2 bases; nucleotides outside the gene matches: 10. Germline CDR1 is SNHLY and CDR2 is FYNNEI. The CDR3 reads CASSARLAGIGQETQYF. The DNA for the CDR3 is TGTGCCAGCAGTGCACGACTAGCGGGTATAGGACAAGAGACCCAGTACTTC.

The rearrangement joins TRBV19 to TRBJ1-2, with D hard to call. The V gene lost 3 bases and the J gene lost 4 bases, with 9 bases spanning the gap. From germline, CDR1 is LNHDA and CDR2 SQIVND (reference sequence). The CDR3 sequence is 13 residues long. CDR3 region: CASSMEGGYGYTF. Here the CDR3 DNA reads TGTGCCAGTAGTATGGAGGGTGGCTATGGCTACACCTTC.

This sequence joins TRBV30 and TRBJ1-5, with D hard to call. The length of the CDR3 is 16 residues. Looked up from germline, CDR1 is GTSNPN and CDR2 is SVGIG (reference sequence). Trimming pared 0 bases from V and 0 bases from J, leaving 12 bases between. This CDR3 is CAWSVRGRVSNQPQHF. Here the CDR3 DNA reads TGTGCCTGGAGTGTACGAGGTCGGGTTAGCAATCAGCCCCAGCATTTT.

The chain uses TRBV6-5 and TRBJ1-2; possibly TRBD1 for D (5 bases). V dropped 2 bases and J dropped 4 bases, with 14 bases sitting between them. Germline CDR1 reads MNHEY; CDR2 reads SVGAGI. This CDR3 region has 15 residues. This CDR3 reads CASSYTRQPIYGYTF. In DNA form, the CDR3 reads TGTGCCAGCAGTTACACGCGACAGCCAATCTATGGCTACACCTTC.